The 9 T cell receptor beta chains below were found in one sample sequenced in a study of OX40 agonist ivuxolimab in advanced cancers. Profiled with immunoSEQ multiplex PCR; TCRdb holds only in-frame clones, not every one. Among under 15,000 clones listed, around 76% were seen once. The material sequenced was CD4+ or CD8+ T cells sorted from blood, taken in a trial of the OX40 agonist ivuxolimab. These receptor sequences come from an adult with an advanced solid tumor such as melanoma, head and neck, liver or kidney cancer.

The rearrangement uses TRBV7-8 and TRBJ2-5; 12 bases are shared with TRBD2. CDR1 and CDR2 (germline): SGHVS, FQNEAQ. The CDR3 is made up of 17 amino acids. The trim removed 2 bases at V and 3 bases at J, leaving 7 bases unmatched. CDR3 region: CASSLPRTSGEKETQYF. CDR3 DNA: TGTGCCAGCAGCTTACCAAGGACTAGCGGGGAAAAAGAGACCCAGTACTTC.

The chain employs TRBV9 and TRBJ2-1; no reliable D call. Trimming stripped 2 bases from V and 10 bases from J, with 19 bases between. This CDR3 contains 15 residues. The germline gives CDR1 SGDLS, CDR2 YYNGEE. This CDR3 is CASSVGSGNTREQFF. The CDR3 bases are TGTGCCAGCAGCGTCGGTTCAGGTAATACAAGGGAGCAGTTCTTC.

On this clone itself: A much larger clone lies a single base off, so this may be a read error. V usage is TRBV6-5 and J usage is TRBJ1-4; tentative D call: TRBD1 (6 bases). CDR1 is MNHEY and CDR2 is SVGAGI in the germline V gene. Trimming took 4 bases from V and 7 from J, leaving 13 bases between them. This CDR3 region has 14 residues. CDR3 residues: CASSSRNRAEKLFF. CDR3 coding DNA: TGTGCCAGCAGTTCCCGGAACAGGGCTGAAAAACTGTTTTTT.

V is TRBV9 and J is TRBJ2-2; D gene ambiguous. CDR1 and CDR2 from the germline V gene are SGDLS and YYNGEE. V lost 0 bases, J lost 3 bases, and 0 bases lay in between. This CDR3 comprises 12 residues. The CDR3 DNA is TGTGCCAGCAGCGTAGACACCGGGGAGCTGTTTTTT. Its translation: CASSVDTGELFF.

This sequence joins TRBV7-2 and TRBJ2-2, with 7 positions matching TRBD2. The CDR3 runs to 14 residues. Germline V gene lookup returns CDR1 SGHTA and CDR2 FQGNSA. The ends lost 5 bases at V and 5 bases at J; junction bases unmatched: 5. CDR3 nucleotide sequence: TGTGCCAGCAGCCTCCTTAGCGGGACCGGGGAGCTGTTTTTT. Its translation is CASSLLSGTGELFF.

The chain links TRBV9 to TRBJ2-1; no clear D. CDR1 is SGDLS and CDR2 is YYNGEE in the germline V gene. The ends were cut back, 2 bases at V and 0 bases at J, with 3 bases in the middle. The CDR3 contains 13 residues. In nucleotides, the CDR3 is TGTGCCAGCAGCGTTAACTCCTACAATGAGCAGTTCTTC. Its translation: CASSVNSYNEQFF.

The rearrangement uses TRBV9 and TRBJ1-1; D remains unclear. The CDR3 is 17 residues long. Germline values: CDR1 SGDLS, CDR2 YYNGEE. With 0 bases removed from V and 1 base from J, the gap between germline ends came to 16 bases. CDR3 amino acids: CASSVEAPAIWNTEAFF. CDR3 DNA: TGTGCCAGCAGCGTAGAAGCCCCCGCGATCTGGAACACTGAAGCTTTCTTT.

The chain is built from TRBV9 and TRBJ2-3; D is perhaps TRBD1 (5 bases). The CDR3 contains 16 residues. CDR1 SGDLS and CDR2 YYNGEE come from the germline V gene. Deletions cut 3 bases from V and 4 bases from J, with 18 bases between. CDR3 in amino acids: CASSADSQGVADTQYF. The CDR3 bases are TGTGCCAGCAGCGCAGACAGTCAGGGCGTCGCAGATACGCAGTATTTT.

J is TRBJ2-2 and V is TRBV27; 8 bases are shared with TRBD2. The J segment lost 2 bases and the V segment lost 7 bases, leaving 6 bases of the junction unmatched. CDR3 size: 15 residues. Germline CDR1 is MNHEY and CDR2 is SMNVEV (reference sequence). The CDR3, as DNA: TGTGCCAGCACCAAACTAGCGGTTAACACCGGGGAGCTGTTTTTT. It specifies CASTKLAVNTGELFF.